What follows are 2 T cell receptor beta chains derived from one specimen sequenced in a study of Ad26.COV2.S vaccination and SARS-CoV-2 variants. Sequencing used immunoSEQ multiplex PCR; TCRdb keeps in-frame clones, though not all of them. In the table there are about half a million clones, roughly nine tenths of which are singletons. Treatment: approximately 18 received Ad26.COV2.S at low or high dose, single or two shots; about 5 received placebo; per-sample allocation not given. Sampling was performed 63 days after the first vaccine or placebo injection. The material sequenced was peripheral blood, taken in a trial of Ad26.COV2.S vaccine versus placebo. These receptors were obtained from a person aged 18-65 years who received the Ad26.COV2.S COVID-19 vaccine or a placebo.

V and J are TRBV27 and TRBJ1-5; 7 positions agree with TRBD1. The germline CDR1 and CDR2 sequences are MNHEY and SMNVEV (reference sequence). The ends lost 4 bases at V and 0 bases at J; junction bases unmatched: 6. CDR3 length equals 16 residues. CDR3 protein: CASSSSYRGSNQPQHF. Written as DNA, the CDR3 is TGTGCCAGCAGTTCCAGCTACAGGGGTAGCAATCAGCCCCAGCATTTT.

The genes are TRBV19 and TRBJ2-1, with D unresolved. The CDR3 extends over 13 amino acids. The V gene's germline CDR1 is LNHDA and CDR2 SQIVND (reference sequence). Trimming shortened V by 10 bases and J by 4 bases, and 14 bases separated the two germline ends. CDR3 coding DNA: TGTGCCATCGGCCCGGGCAGGTACAATGAGCAGTTCTTC. Protein product: CAIGPGRYNEQFF.